Below are 25 T cell receptor beta chains sequenced from a single sample in a study of blood T cell repertoires in COVID-19. Profiled with immunoSEQ multiplex PCR; TCRdb holds only in-frame clones, not every one. The sample contains about 140,000 clones, approximately 80% of which appear only once. Sequenced sample: peripheral blood. The receptors derive from a human donor in a cohort sampled during active COVID-19.

This clone was counted only a few times. The V and J genes are TRBV7-2 and TRBJ1-6, with TRBD1 matching over 9 bases. From germline, CDR1 is SGHTA and CDR2 FQGNSA. There are 15 residues in the CDR3. V lost 7 bases, J lost 7 bases, and 8 bases stayed unmatched. CDR3 DNA: TGTGCCAGCACGGACAGGGGCCTTCCGAATTCACCCCTCCACTTT. Translation gives CASTDRGLPNSPLHF.

The chain joins TRBV19 to TRBJ1-4; 7 bases line up with TRBD1. Germline values: CDR1 LNHDA, CDR2 SQIVND (reference sequence). The length of the CDR3 is 16 residues. Trimming removed 4 bases from V and 3 bases from J; junction bases left unmatched: 8. In DNA, the CDR3 is TGTGCCAGTAGTAAGGGGACAGTAGATCCTAATGAAAAACTGTTTTTT. Translated: CASSKGTVDPNEKLFF.

This chain links TRBV4-2 with TRBJ1-3; TRBD1 might be the D (5 bases). The CDR3 sequence is 16 residues long. CDR1 is LGHNA and CDR2 is YNFKEQ in the germline V gene. The V and J ends lost 1 base and 4 bases respectively, with 14 bases between them. In DNA, the CDR3 is TGTGCCAGCAGCCAAGGGACGCTGACAGCCGGAAACACCATATATTTT. It translates to CASSQGTLTAGNTIYF.

This sequence joins TRBV7-3 and TRBJ2-3; TRBD2 agrees at 11 bases. CDR1 is SGHTA, CDR2 FQGTGA, per germline. CDR3 size: 14 residues. J gave up 1 base and V 8 bases, and 2 bases lay outside the gene matches. The DNA of the CDR3 is TGTGCCAGCGCGACTAGCGGGGGCACAGATACGCAGTATTTT. It yields the protein CASATSGGTDTQYF.

V usage is TRBV3-1 (or the pseudogene TRBV3-2) and J usage is TRBJ2-1, with D perhaps TRBD2 (7 bases). CDR3 length: 16 amino acids. V was trimmed by 4 bases and J by 1 base, leaving 14 bases between them. From germline, CDR1 is LGHDT and CDR2 YNNKEL (reference sequence). CDR3 nucleotide sequence: TGTGCCAGCAGCCTTCGCGGGGGCCGTTCCTACAATGAGCAGTTCTTC. Amino acid sequence: CASSLRGGRSYNEQFF.

The rearrangement links TRBV15 to TRBJ2-3; D is possibly TRBD2 (5 bases). CDR3 length equals 14 residues. Germline V lookup: CDR1 LNHNV, CDR2 YYDKDF (reference sequence). The V gene lost 1 base and the J gene lost 4 bases, with 9 bases spanning the gap. CDR3 DNA sequence: TGTGCCACCAGCAGAGGCTTTAGCGCAGATACGCAGTATTTT. Translating gives CATSRGFSADTQYF.

The V gene is TRBV28, the J gene TRBJ1-2; D unclear. Trimming left V 5 bases short and J 7 bases short, with 17 bases between. The CDR3 is 14 residues long. In germline, CDR1 is MDHEN, CDR2 SYDVKM. Written as DNA, the CDR3 is TGTGCCAGCAGTCCCGGGAAGTGGGCGCCTGGCTACACCTTC. It encodes CASSPGKWAPGYTF.

V is TRBV19 and J is TRBJ2-1; TRBD2 agrees at 7 bases. The CDR3 runs 14 residues. With V trimmed by 3 bases and J by 7 bases, 6 bases remained unmatched. CDR1 and CDR2 (germline): LNHDA, SQIVND (reference sequence). The CDR3 DNA reads TGTGCCAGTAGTATTCGCGGGGGAGGGAATGAGCAGTTCTTC. As protein: CASSIRGGGNEQFF.

The V call is TRBV2, the J call TRBJ1-1; D perhaps matches TRBD1 (5 bases). Germline lookup yields CDR1 SNHLY and CDR2 FYNNEI. Trimming took 0 bases from V and 7 from J, leaving 9 bases between them. CDR3 length: 13 residues. The CDR3 region has the DNA TGTGCCAGCAGTGAAGCTACAGGCCGTGAAGCTTTCTTT. It is translated as CASSEATGREAFF.

V is TRBV3-1 (or the pseudogene TRBV3-2) and J is TRBJ2-1; 7 bases agree with TRBD2. Per germline, CDR1 LGHDT and CDR2 YNNKEL (reference sequence). The V segment lost 2 bases and the J segment 6 bases; nucleotides outside the gene matches: 7. The CDR3 length is 15 residues. In nucleotides, the CDR3 is TGTGCCAGCAGCCAACCGTCTAGCGGTCCCAATGAGCAGTTCTTC. The encoded protein is CASSQPSSGPNEQFF.

This clone was seen a handful of times. The chain combines TRBV4-2 with TRBJ1-2; D not resolved. CDR1 LGHNA and CDR2 YNFKEQ come from the germline V gene. The V end lost 2 bases, the J end lost 8 bases, and 24 bases lay between the germline ends. There are 17 residues in the CDR3. The CDR3, as DNA: TGTGCCAGCAGCCAAAGCTTTTCCCAGGCGATCCTCGACGGCTACACCTTC. It is translated as CASSQSFSQAILDGYTF.

The chain employs TRBV2 and TRBJ2-7, with a tentative D call TRBD1 (5 bases). The CDR3 is 14 amino acids. Germline V gives CDR1 SNHLY, CDR2 FYNNEI. V lost 10 bases and J lost 3, with 19 bases in between. The CDR3 DNA follows: TGTGCCATAGGGGCACTTATGATGGGCTACGAGCAGTACGTC. Encoded protein: CAIGALMMGYEQYV.

The V gene is TRBV7-2, the J gene TRBJ1-5; no definite D call. The CDR3 extends over 15 amino acids. Deletions cut 3 bases from V and 0 bases from J, with 9 bases between. CDR1 and CDR2 (germline): SGHTA, FQGNSA. For the CDR3, the DNA is TGTGCCAGCAGCTTCCACTCAAATAGCAATCAGCCCCAGCATTTT. It encodes CASSFHSNSNQPQHF. Using reference TRBV7-2 and TRBJ1-5 for the parts outside the CDR3, the full variable domain is GAGVSQSPSNKVTEKGKDVELRCDPISGHTALYWYRQSLGQGLEFLIYFQGNSAPDKSGLPSDRFSAERTGGSVSTLTIQRTQQEDSAVYLCASSFHSNSNQPQHFGDGTRLSIL.

The chain carries TRBV6-2 or TRBV6-3 and TRBJ1-1, with D possibly matching TRBD1 (6 bases). The CDR3 sequence is 17 residues long. Trimming removed 5 bases from V and 8 bases from J, with 27 bases in between. The germline gives CDR1 MNHEY, CDR2 SVGEGT. CDR3 residues: CASSDLHTRGSGQEAFF. The CDR3 coding sequence is TGTGCCAGCAGTGATCTACATACCAGGGGTTCTGGACAAGAAGCTTTCTTT.

The V gene is TRBV6-6, the J gene TRBJ1-1; TRBD1 agrees at 7 bases. This CDR3 has 15 residues. Germline lookup yields CDR1 MNHNY and CDR2 SVGAGI (reference sequence). With V trimmed by 5 bases and J by 2 bases, 8 bases remained unmatched. The CDR3 region is CASSKIQGRNTEAFF. The CDR3 DNA is TGTGCCAGCAGTAAAATACAGGGGAGAAACACTGAAGCTTTCTTT.

This chain connects TRBV7-2 to TRBJ2-3; 10 bases align to TRBD1. Germline V lookup: CDR1 SGHTA, CDR2 FQGNSA. CDR3 length equals 15 residues. V shed 3 bases and J 3 bases; nucleotides not matched to a gene: 3. The CDR3 nucleotides are TGTGCCAGCAGCTTCGACAGGGGGCAGACAGATACGCAGTATTTT. It specifies CASSFDRGQTDTQYF.

V gene TRBV11-3 combines with J gene TRBJ2-5; 9 nucleotides line up with TRBD1. The V gene's germline CDR1 is SGHNT and CDR2 YENEEA. This CDR3 is built from 16 residues. Trimming at V came to 5 bases and at J to 5 bases, leaving 12 bases not matched to a gene. The CDR3 DNA sequence: TGTGCCAGCAGCGGATGGACAGGGGCTGGGGACGAGACCCAGTACTTC. Translated: CASSGWTGAGDETQYF.

The V and J genes are TRBV5-6 and TRBJ1-5; possible D gene TRBD1, 6 bases. Trimming pared 5 bases from V and 7 bases from J, leaving 16 bases between. CDR1 is SGHDT and CDR2 is YYEEEE in the germline V gene. The CDR3 runs 14 residues. Here the CDR3 DNA reads TGTGCCAGCAGTCCCGGGGGGGCAAGACAGCCCCAGCATTTT. Encoded protein: CASSPGGARQPQHF.

The chain links TRBV5-6 to TRBJ1-4; D is unresolved. The V end lost 4 bases, the J end lost 0 bases, and 13 bases lay between the germline ends. The CDR3 spans 16 residues. CDR1 is SGHDT, CDR2 YYEEEE, per germline. The CDR3: CASSRRSIATNEKLFF. The CDR3 nucleotides are TGTGCCAGCAGCCGGCGGTCAATTGCAACTAATGAAAAACTGTTTTTT.

J is TRBJ2-1 and V is TRBV6-1; 10 bases map to TRBD2. CDR1 is MNHNS and CDR2 is SASEGT in the germline V gene. The CDR3 spans 15 residues. The V and J ends lost 2 bases and 14 bases, in that order; junction bases with no gene match: 12. CDR3 sequence: CASSELAGVLWWEFF. DNA for the CDR3: TGTGCCAGCAGTGAACTAGCGGGGGTCCTGTGGTGGGAGTTCTTC.

V gene TRBV5-1 combines with J gene TRBJ1-5; a possible D gene is TRBD1 (5 bases). V lost 0 bases and J 0 bases, leaving 10 bases between the germline ends. Germline-derived CDR1 and CDR2 are SGHRS and YFSETQ. The CDR3 totals 16 residues. CDR3 region: CASSLGSGNSNQPQHF. Here the CDR3 DNA reads TGCGCCAGCAGCTTGGGTTCAGGGAATAGCAATCAGCCCCAGCATTTT.

The genes are TRBV9 and TRBJ1-2; D may be TRBD1 (6 bases). The CDR3 covers 14 residues. The V gene lost 3 bases and the J gene lost 7 bases, with 16 bases spanning the gap. Germline V gene lookup returns CDR1 SGDLS and CDR2 YYNGEE. The chain's CDR3 is CASSALQGRTGYTF. The CDR3 DNA follows: TGTGCCAGCAGCGCCCTCCAGGGGCGGACTGGCTACACCTTC.

V gene TRBV9 combines with J gene TRBJ1-3; D is undetermined. The length of the CDR3 is 14 residues. V shed 4 bases and J shed 1 base, with 9 bases lying between them. Germline CDR1 and CDR2: SGDLS and YYNGEE. CDR3 sequence reads: CASSPPLSGNTIYF. CDR3 sequence (DNA): TGTGCCAGCAGCCCCCCACTTTCTGGAAACACCATATATTTT.

This chain joins TRBV18 and TRBJ2-5, with D unclear. The CDR3 extends over 14 amino acids. The germline V gene has CDR1 KGHSH and CDR2 LQKENI. V was pared by 1 base and J by 1 base, with 7 bases between. CDR3 sequence: CASSPRTFQETQYF. The CDR3 DNA reads as TGTGCCAGCTCACCACGAACATTCCAAGAGACCCAGTACTTC.

V usage is TRBV13 and J usage is TRBJ2-6; D gene ambiguous. Between the trimmed V and J ends, which lost 0 bases and 1 base, there was a span of 4 bases. The CDR3 is 15 residues long. Germline CDR1 reads PRHDT; CDR2 reads FYEKMQ (reference sequence). CDR3 loop: CASSLGLSGANVLTF. The DNA of the CDR3 is TGTGCCAGCAGCTTAGGGTTATCTGGGGCCAACGTCCTGACTTTC.